This TCR beta chain is from a study of T-cell memory formation after mild COVID-19. A single record per CDR3 protein comes from TCRdb applying MiXCR to the 5' RACE reads. The sample contains fewer than 250,000 distinct CDR3 sequences, 15% of which appear only once. Looked up from germline, CDR1 is KGHSH and CDR2 is LQKENI. The V and J ends lost 3 bases and 2 bases respectively, with 11 bases between them. The CDR3 sequence is 14 residues long. The clonotype comes from an adult woman who had mild COVID-19 (a few samples of this study predate the infection). Cell type and time point are not known. The material sequenced was PBMCs or a T cell subset sorted from them (not recorded which). The chain is built from TRBV18 and TRBJ2-7, with D perhaps matching TRBD1 (5 bases). The DNA of the CDR3 is TGTGCCAGCTCACCGAGCCAGGGCCCCTACGAGCAGTACTTC. Translating gives CASSPSQGPYEQYF. The variable domain in full, completed from reference TRBV18 and TRBJ2-7, reads NAGVMQNPRHLVRRRGQEARLRCSPMKGHSHVYWYRQLPEEGLKFMVYLQKENIIDESGMPKERFSAEFPKEGPSILRIQQVVRGDSAAYFCASSPSQGPYEQYFGPGTRLTVT.